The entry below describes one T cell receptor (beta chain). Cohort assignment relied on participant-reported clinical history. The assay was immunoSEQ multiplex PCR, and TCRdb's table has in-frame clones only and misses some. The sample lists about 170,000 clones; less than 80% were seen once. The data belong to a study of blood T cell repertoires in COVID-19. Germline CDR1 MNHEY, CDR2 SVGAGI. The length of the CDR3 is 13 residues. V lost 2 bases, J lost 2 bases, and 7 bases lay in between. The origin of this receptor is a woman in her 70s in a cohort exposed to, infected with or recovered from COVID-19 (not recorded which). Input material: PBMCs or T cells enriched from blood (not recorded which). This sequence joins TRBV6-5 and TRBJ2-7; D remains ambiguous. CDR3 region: CASSYNTAYEQYF. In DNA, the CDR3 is TGTGCCAGCAGTTACAATACAGCCTACGAGCAGTACTTC.